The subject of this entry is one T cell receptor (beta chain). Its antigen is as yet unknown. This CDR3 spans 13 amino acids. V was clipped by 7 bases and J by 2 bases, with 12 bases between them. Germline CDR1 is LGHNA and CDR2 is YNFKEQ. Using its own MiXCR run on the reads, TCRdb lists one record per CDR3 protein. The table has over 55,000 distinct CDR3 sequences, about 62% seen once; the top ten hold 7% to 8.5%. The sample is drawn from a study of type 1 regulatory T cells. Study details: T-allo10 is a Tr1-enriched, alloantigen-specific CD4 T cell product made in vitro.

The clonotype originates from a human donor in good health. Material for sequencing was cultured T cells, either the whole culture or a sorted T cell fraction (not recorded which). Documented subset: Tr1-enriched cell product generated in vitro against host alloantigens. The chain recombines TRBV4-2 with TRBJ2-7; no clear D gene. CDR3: CASKGDTTYEQYF. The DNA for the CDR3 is TGTGCCAGCAAAGGAGACACCACCTACGAGCAGTACTTC.